The 30 T cell receptor beta chains below come from one sample, sequenced in a study of blood T cell repertoires in COVID-19. Clones were read by immunoSEQ multiplex PCR, and TCRdb kept only the in-frame ones, dropping some. The data hold a few hundred thousand clones, with 80% to 95% observed a single time. Sequencing was done on a sample of PBMCs or T cells enriched from blood (not recorded which). The receptor set was obtained from a man in his late teens or twenties who had recovered from COVID-19.

The rearrangement joins TRBV27 to TRBJ2-5, with TRBD1 matching over 9 bases. The CDR3 extends over 15 amino acids. With V trimmed by 3 bases and J by 5 bases, 7 bases remained unmatched. Germline CDR1 is MNHEY and CDR2 is SMNVEV (reference sequence). The CDR3 sequence: CASSLGDRDWETQYF. In DNA form, the CDR3 reads TGTGCCAGCAGTTTGGGGGACAGGGATTGGGAGACCCAGTACTTC.

This clone was seen only a few times. This rearrangement joins TRBV3-1 (or the pseudogene TRBV3-2) to TRBJ1-3; no reliable D call. Germline loops: CDR1 LGHDT, CDR2 YNNKEL (reference sequence). Trimming took off 1 base at V and 0 bases at J, with 7 bases between the two ends. This CDR3 is 15 amino acids long. Here the CDR3 reads CASSQVIVSGNTIYF. In DNA, the CDR3 is TGTGCCAGCAGCCAAGTAATCGTCTCTGGAAACACCATATATTTT.

This sequence joins TRBV27 and TRBJ1-3; D might be TRBD1 (6 bases). Germline V gives CDR1 MNHEY, CDR2 SMNVEV (reference sequence). The CDR3 has 15 amino acids. V lost 6 bases and J 0 bases, leaving 12 bases between the germline ends. CDR3: CASRPGTHSGNTIYF. In nucleotides, the CDR3 is TGTGCCAGCAGACCGGGGACACACTCTGGAAACACCATATATTTT.

CDR3 coding DNA: TGTGCCACCAGCGGCCGGGACAGGGACCGTGCCGGGGAGCTGTTTTTT. It yields the protein CATSGRDRDRAGELFF. The chain is built from TRBV15 and TRBJ2-2; 9 bases are shared with TRBD1. This CDR3 spans 16 amino acids. V lost 5 bases to trimming and J lost 6 bases; unmatched junction nucleotides: 10. Per the germline V gene, CDR1 is LNHNV and CDR2 is YYDKDF (reference sequence).

The V and J genes are TRBV5-1 and TRBJ2-1; 11 bases are a match to TRBD2. CDR3 length equals 17 residues. In germline, CDR1 is SGHRS, CDR2 YFSETQ. Germline trimming cut 0 bases from V and 5 bases from J; bases unmatched to any gene: 7. The CDR3 reads CASSLAVAGGLNNEQFF. The CDR3 bases are TGCGCCAGCAGCTTGGCGGTAGCGGGGGGGCTGAACAATGAGCAGTTCTTC. The variable domain in full, completed from reference TRBV5-1 and TRBJ2-1, reads KAGVTQTPRYLIKTRGQQVTLSCSPISGHRSVSWYQQTPGQGLQFLFEYFSETQRNKGNFPGRFSGRQFSNSRSEMNVSTLELGDSALYLCASSLAVAGGLNNEQFFGPGTRLTVL.

The chain recombines TRBV5-6 with TRBJ1-6; TRBD1 aligns across 9 bases. Germline V gene data show CDR1 as SGHDT and CDR2 as YYEEEE. V shed 2 bases and J 7 bases; nucleotides not matched to a gene: 4. This CDR3 has 15 residues. The CDR3 region is CASSLGTGRNSPLHF. DNA of the CDR3: TGTGCCAGCAGCTTAGGGACAGGGCGAAATTCACCCCTCCACTTT.

This chain joins TRBV3-1 (or the pseudogene TRBV3-2) and TRBJ2-7; D is uncertain. This CDR3 has 13 residues. Germline V gives CDR1 LGHDT, CDR2 YNNKEL (reference sequence). V shed 6 bases and J shed 6 bases, with 15 bases lying between them. The CDR3: CASSTESQTEQYF. The CDR3 DNA reads as TGTGCCAGCAGTACAGAGTCTCAGACCGAGCAGTACTTC.

This chain links TRBV7-2 with TRBJ1-2; TRBD1 agrees at 9 bases. J lost 7 bases, V lost 2 bases, and 8 bases had no gene match. CDR1 and CDR2 from the germline V gene are SGHTA and FQGNSA. The CDR3 loop spans 15 amino acids. The CDR3 nucleotides read TGTGCCAGCAGCTTAACCGGAGGGACAGGGTTTGGCTACACCTTC. As protein: CASSLTGGTGFGYTF. Filled out from reference TRBV7-2 and TRBJ1-2, the complete variable domain reads GAGVSQSPSNKVTEKGKDVELRCDPISGHTALYWYRQSLGQGLEFLIYFQGNSAPDKSGLPSDRFSAERTGGSVSTLTIQRTQQEDSAVYLCASSLTGGTGFGYTFGSGTRLTVV.

The genes are TRBV20-1 and TRBJ2-7, with 11 bases aligning to TRBD2. This CDR3 spans 14 amino acids. Germline assignment: CDR1 DFQATT and CDR2 SNEGSKA (reference sequence). J was trimmed by 3 bases and V by 3 bases; bases with no gene match: 4. CDR3 protein: CSASLAGGLYEQYF. The DNA for the CDR3 is TGCAGTGCTAGTCTAGCGGGAGGTCTCTACGAGCAGTACTTC.

J is TRBJ2-3 and V is TRBV7-3; 8 bases align to TRBD2. V was pared by 1 base and J by 5 bases, with 5 bases of the junction left unmatched. CDR3 size: 15 residues. Germline V CDR1 and CDR2: SGHTA, FQGTGA. CDR3 region: CASSLNGRAEDTQYF. In nucleotides, the CDR3 is TGTGCCAGCAGCTTAAACGGGAGGGCTGAAGATACGCAGTATTTT.

This chain joins TRBV14 and TRBJ2-1, with 7 bases identical to TRBD2. The ends lost 1 base at V and 0 bases at J; junction bases unmatched: 6. The germline gives CDR1 SGHDN, CDR2 FVKESK. This CDR3 region has 17 residues. Written as DNA, the CDR3 is TGTGCCAGCAGCCAAGTTGGGGGGGGGAGCTCCTACAATGAGCAGTTCTTC. As protein: CASSQVGGGSSYNEQFF. The complete variable domain, with remaining parts taken from reference TRBV14 and TRBJ2-1, reads EAGVTQFPSHSVIEKGQTVTLRCDPISGHDNLYWYRRVMGKEIKFLLHFVKESKQDESGMPNNRFLAERTGGTYSTLKVQPAELEDSGVYFCASSQVGGGSSYNEQFFGPGTRLTVL.

This chain joins TRBV3-1 (or the pseudogene TRBV3-2) and TRBJ1-1, with 8 nucleotides matching TRBD1. Germline V gene data show CDR1 as LGHDT and CDR2 as YNNKEL (reference sequence). This CDR3 comprises 13 residues. V was pared by 4 bases and J by 7 bases, with 5 bases of the junction left unmatched. CDR3 residues: CASSPGQGGEAFF. The CDR3 DNA reads as TGTGCCAGCAGCCCAGGACAGGGCGGTGAAGCTTTCTTT.

The chain links TRBV30 to TRBJ1-2; D is perhaps TRBD1 (5 bases). CDR1 is GTSNPN and CDR2 is SVGIG in the germline V gene (reference sequence). Trimming cost V 2 bases and J 1 base, with 14 bases left between them. There are 15 residues in the CDR3. The CDR3 is CAWSTDRPNNYGYTF. CDR3 DNA sequence: TGTGCCTGGAGTACCGACAGACCAAATAACTATGGCTACACCTTC.

This chain connects TRBV12-3 or TRBV12-4 to TRBJ1-1; D is ambiguous. The V and J ends lost 3 bases and 7 bases respectively, with 12 bases between them. The CDR3 is 13 residues long. The CDR3 reads CASSLGGRDEAFF. In DNA form, the CDR3 reads TGTGCCAGCAGTTTGGGAGGGCGGGATGAAGCTTTCTTT.

This chain uses TRBV29-1 with TRBJ1-1; maybe TRBD1 (5 bases). This CDR3 has 12 amino acids. Trimming left V 6 bases short and J 0 bases short, with 8 bases between. Looked up from germline, CDR1 is SQVTM and CDR2 is ANQGSEA. CDR3 nucleotide sequence: TGCAGCGTGCAGGGCATGAACACTGAAGCTTTCTTT. It specifies CSVQGMNTEAFF.

The chain links TRBV3-1 (or the pseudogene TRBV3-2) to TRBJ1-1, with D maybe TRBD1 (6 bases). Germline CDR1 LGHDT, CDR2 YNNKEL (reference sequence). This CDR3 has 16 residues. V dropped 6 bases and J dropped 4 bases, with 21 bases sitting between them. The CDR3 region is CASRSTRGGHLTEAFF. CDR3 DNA sequence: TGTGCCAGCAGATCGACTCGTGGGGGACACCTCACTGAAGCTTTCTTT.

This clone was seen a few times. The chain has TRBV3-1 (or the pseudogene TRBV3-2) and TRBJ1-2; TRBD1 matches at 8 bases. CDR1 LGHDT and CDR2 YNNKEL come from the germline V gene (reference sequence). CDR3 length equals 14 residues. J was trimmed by 4 bases and V by 4 bases; bases with no gene match: 5. CDR3 bases: TGTGCCAGCAGCCCCCGACAGGGGTCCTATGGCTACACCTTC. It specifies CASSPRQGSYGYTF.

The chain employs TRBV27 and TRBJ2-7; 8 bases agree with TRBD1. V shed 3 bases and J 0 bases; nucleotides not matched to a gene: 4. The germline CDR1 and CDR2 sequences are MNHEY and SMNVEV (reference sequence). This CDR3 is 15 amino acids long. In DNA, the CDR3 is TGTGCCAGCAGTTTTCGGACAGGGATCTCCTACGAGCAGTACTTC. Residues: CASSFRTGISYEQYF.

V gene TRBV7-9 combines with J gene TRBJ1-2; no clear D. Germline V gene lookup returns CDR1 SEHNR and CDR2 FQNEAQ (reference sequence). V gave up 2 bases and J gave up 3 bases, with 13 bases separating them. CDR3 length: 15 residues. The DNA of the CDR3 is TGTGCCAGCAGCTTAAAGGCGGGAGGTGACTATGGCTACACCTTC. This gives the protein CASSLKAGGDYGYTF.

The gene calls are TRBV12-3 or TRBV12-4 and TRBJ1-1; no firm D call. Trimming took off 3 bases at V and 3 bases at J, with 5 bases between the two ends. This CDR3 has 12 amino acids. The CDR3 protein is CASSFRYTEAFF. The CDR3 coding sequence is TGTGCCAGCAGTTTCAGGTACACTGAAGCTTTCTTT.

The sample holds a few counts of this clone. The genes are TRBV11-3 and TRBJ1-4; TRBD1 is a possible D gene (5 bases). Germline V gene sequence: CDR1 SGHNT, CDR2 YENEEA. V was cut by 2 bases and J by 5 bases, with 12 bases left in between. The CDR3 has 15 residues. CDR3 sequence reads: CASSLRTGSNEKLFF. CDR3 nucleotide sequence: TGTGCCAGCAGCTTAAGAACAGGCTCAAATGAAAAACTGTTTTTT. The full variable domain, with the rest looked up from reference TRBV11-3 and TRBJ1-4, is EAGVVQSPRYKIIEKKQPVAFWCNPISGHNTLYWYLQNLGQGPELLIRYENEEAVDDSQLPKDRFSAERLKGVDSTLKIQPAELGDSAVYLCASSLRTGSNEKLFFGSGTQLSVL.

The rearrangement links TRBV27 to TRBJ1-2; D is perhaps TRBD1 (5 bases). The CDR3 has 15 amino acids. Trimming stripped 8 bases from V and 8 bases from J, with 24 bases between. The germline gives CDR1 MNHEY, CDR2 SMNVEV (reference sequence). The CDR3 DNA is TGTGCCAGCGCCCGAAACGCTCGGCAGGGTGACGGCTACACCTTC. Protein product: CASARNARQGDGYTF.

In this sample, this clone turned up a few times. V and J are TRBV29-1 and TRBJ1-2; TRBD1 aligns across 7 bases. J lost 6 bases, V lost 7 bases, and 11 bases had no gene match. CDR1 is SQVTM and CDR2 is ANQGSEA in the germline V gene. The CDR3 has 13 residues. The CDR3 sequence: CSAGPQGYDGYTF. The CDR3 DNA reads TGCAGCGCCGGACCACAGGGGTATGATGGCTACACCTTC. The complete variable domain, with remaining parts taken from reference TRBV29-1 and TRBJ1-2, reads SAVISQKPSRDICQRGTSLTIQCQVDSQVTMMFWYRQQPGQSLTLIATANQGSEATYESGFVIDKFPISRPNLTFSTLTVSNMSPEDSSIYLCSAGPQGYDGYTFGSGTRLTVV.

This chain's CDR3 is CASSQDLTGGQQYF. The DNA of the CDR3 is TGTGCCAGCAGCCAAGATTTGACAGGGGGCCAGCAGTACTTC. The genes are TRBV3-1 (or the pseudogene TRBV3-2) and TRBJ2-7; 10 bases align to TRBD1. With V trimmed by 0 bases and J by 8 bases, 4 bases remained unmatched. This CDR3 has 14 amino acids. The germline V gene encodes CDR1 LGHDT and CDR2 YNNKEL (reference sequence).

The chain joins TRBV5-4 to TRBJ2-4; tentatively, D is TRBD2 (6 bases). The CDR3 length is 14 residues. Germline-derived CDR1 and CDR2 are SGHNT and YYREEE (reference sequence). Trimming shortened V by 6 bases and J by 7 bases, and 17 bases separated the two germline ends. The DNA for the CDR3 is TGTGCCAGCACTGTGAACGGCGGGGATAACATTCAGTACTTC. Translated: CASTVNGGDNIQYF.

This clone was found a few times. The V gene is TRBV3-1 (or the pseudogene TRBV3-2), the J gene TRBJ1-1; tentatively, D is TRBD1 (5 bases). The CDR3 has 13 residues. The V and J ends lost 4 bases and 4 bases respectively, with 10 bases between them. From germline, CDR1 is LGHDT and CDR2 YNNKEL (reference sequence). CDR3 DNA sequence: TGTGCCAGCAGCCTTCAGGGAGGCACTGAAGCTTTCTTT. Encoded protein: CASSLQGGTEAFF.

The J gene is TRBJ1-1, the V gene TRBV6-6, with a possible D match to TRBD1 (6 bases). CDR3 length: 15 amino acids. V shed 5 bases and J shed 6 bases, with 19 bases lying between them. Germline CDR1 and CDR2: MNHNY and SVGAGI (reference sequence). The CDR3 region is CASSISSGQLPEAFF. CDR3 nucleotides: TGTGCCAGCAGTATTAGTAGTGGACAGTTACCTGAAGCTTTCTTT.

The chain uses TRBV5-8 and TRBJ2-7; 10 nucleotides line up with TRBD2. The CDR3 spans 15 residues. From germline, CDR1 is SGHTS and CDR2 YDEGEE. V shed 1 base and J 6 bases; nucleotides not matched to a gene: 7. CDR3 DNA sequence: TGTGCCAGCAGCTTGAGGGCTAGCGGGAGCGGCGAGCAGTACTTC. As protein: CASSLRASGSGEQYF. Filled out from reference TRBV5-8 and TRBJ2-7, the complete variable domain reads EAGVTQSPTHLIKTRGQQATLRCSPISGHTSVYWYQQALGLGLQFLLWYDEGEERNRGNFPPRFSGRQFPNYSSELNVNALELEDSALYLCASSLRASGSGEQYFGPGTRLTVT.

The V call is TRBV21-1, the J call TRBJ2-7; the table's D call, TRBD2, has no DNA check behind it. TRBV21-1 counts as a pseudogene. The CDR3 covers 16 residues. The CDR3, as DNA: TGTGCCAGCAGCAGAGGCGCTAGCGGGAGCTCCTACGAGCAGTACTTC. Residues: CASSRGASGSSYEQYF.

V usage is TRBV28 and J usage is TRBJ2-1; 8 nucleotides agree with TRBD2. CDR3 length equals 18 residues. Losses at the gene ends were 4 bases for V and 5 bases for J; bases not matched to a gene: 16. CDR1 and CDR2 (germline): MDHEN, SYDVKM. This CDR3 is CASSSSRGLGSLDNEQFF. In DNA form, the CDR3 reads TGTGCCAGCAGTTCGTCTCGGGGACTAGGAAGCCTTGACAATGAGCAGTTCTTC.